This TCR beta chain was profiled in a study of T-cell memory formation after mild COVID-19. This CDR3 is built from 14 residues. Germline V gives CDR1 SGHDT, CDR2 YYEEEE. The ends were cut back, 5 bases at V and 0 bases at J, with 12 bases in the middle. From the 5' RACE reads, TCRdb called clonotypes with MiXCR, one entry per CDR3 protein. The data contain 150,000 to 200,000 distinct CDR3 sequences, around 13% of them singletons. The clonotype originates from an adult woman who had mild COVID-19 (a few samples of this study predate the infection). Cell type and time point are not known. The specimen was PBMCs or a T cell subset sorted from them (not recorded which). This chain uses TRBV5-6 with TRBJ2-7; D is possibly TRBD1 (6 bases). The chain's CDR3 is CASRLYRVSYEQYF. In DNA, the CDR3 is TGTGCCAGCAGATTATACAGGGTCTCCTACGAGCAGTACTTC. The full variable domain, in which reference TRBV5-6 and TRBJ2-7 provide the parts outside the CDR3, is DAGVTQSPTHLIKTRGQQVTLRCSPKSGHDTVSWYQQALGQGPQFIFQYYEEEERQRGNFPDRFSGHQFPNYSSELNVNALLLGDSALYLCASRLYRVSYEQYFGPGTRLTVT.